These 3 T cell receptor beta chains were sequenced from one sample in a study of shared clonotypes between healthy human individuals. The protocol was immunoSEQ multiplex PCR, while the TCRdb copy is restricted to in-frame clones and leaves out a portion. The repertoire holds under 2,500,000 clones, more than 90% seen once, with approximately 0.13% in the top ten. Sequencing used naive CD4+ T cells sorted from blood. Subset specified: CD45RA+ positively selected. Receptors were obtained from a man aged 18-30 years in good health.

As to this clone: This sample also contains other DNA sequences that code for the same CDR3. V gene TRBV10-3 combines with J gene TRBJ2-3; D unresolved. The CDR3 loop spans 13 amino acids. Per germline, CDR1 ENHRY and CDR2 SYGVKD. V was clipped by 8 bases and J by 3 bases, with 12 bases between them. The chain's CDR3 is CAIGVAGTDTQYF. The CDR3 DNA sequence: TGTGCCATCGGGGTTGCCGGGACAGATACGCAGTATTTT.

The rearrangement joins TRBV10-3 to TRBJ2-1; 13 bases map to TRBD2. CDR1 ENHRY and CDR2 SYGVKD come from the germline V gene. V dropped 2 bases and J dropped 9; count of bases not matched to a gene: 4. The CDR3 is made up of 15 amino acids. The CDR3 sequence: CAISEPGLAGSEQFF. In DNA, the CDR3 is TGTGCCATCAGTGAGCCGGGACTAGCGGGAAGTGAGCAGTTCTTC.

The chain combines TRBV6-5 with TRBJ2-2; possibly TRBD2 for D (6 bases). Germline values: CDR1 MNHEY, CDR2 SVGAGI. This CDR3 comprises 16 residues. V was shortened by 0 bases and J by 4 bases, with 12 bases between the two germline ends. CDR3 nucleotides: TGTGCCAGCAGTTACTCGATAATAGCGGCCACCGGGGAGCTGTTTTTT. Protein: CASSYSIIAATGELFF.